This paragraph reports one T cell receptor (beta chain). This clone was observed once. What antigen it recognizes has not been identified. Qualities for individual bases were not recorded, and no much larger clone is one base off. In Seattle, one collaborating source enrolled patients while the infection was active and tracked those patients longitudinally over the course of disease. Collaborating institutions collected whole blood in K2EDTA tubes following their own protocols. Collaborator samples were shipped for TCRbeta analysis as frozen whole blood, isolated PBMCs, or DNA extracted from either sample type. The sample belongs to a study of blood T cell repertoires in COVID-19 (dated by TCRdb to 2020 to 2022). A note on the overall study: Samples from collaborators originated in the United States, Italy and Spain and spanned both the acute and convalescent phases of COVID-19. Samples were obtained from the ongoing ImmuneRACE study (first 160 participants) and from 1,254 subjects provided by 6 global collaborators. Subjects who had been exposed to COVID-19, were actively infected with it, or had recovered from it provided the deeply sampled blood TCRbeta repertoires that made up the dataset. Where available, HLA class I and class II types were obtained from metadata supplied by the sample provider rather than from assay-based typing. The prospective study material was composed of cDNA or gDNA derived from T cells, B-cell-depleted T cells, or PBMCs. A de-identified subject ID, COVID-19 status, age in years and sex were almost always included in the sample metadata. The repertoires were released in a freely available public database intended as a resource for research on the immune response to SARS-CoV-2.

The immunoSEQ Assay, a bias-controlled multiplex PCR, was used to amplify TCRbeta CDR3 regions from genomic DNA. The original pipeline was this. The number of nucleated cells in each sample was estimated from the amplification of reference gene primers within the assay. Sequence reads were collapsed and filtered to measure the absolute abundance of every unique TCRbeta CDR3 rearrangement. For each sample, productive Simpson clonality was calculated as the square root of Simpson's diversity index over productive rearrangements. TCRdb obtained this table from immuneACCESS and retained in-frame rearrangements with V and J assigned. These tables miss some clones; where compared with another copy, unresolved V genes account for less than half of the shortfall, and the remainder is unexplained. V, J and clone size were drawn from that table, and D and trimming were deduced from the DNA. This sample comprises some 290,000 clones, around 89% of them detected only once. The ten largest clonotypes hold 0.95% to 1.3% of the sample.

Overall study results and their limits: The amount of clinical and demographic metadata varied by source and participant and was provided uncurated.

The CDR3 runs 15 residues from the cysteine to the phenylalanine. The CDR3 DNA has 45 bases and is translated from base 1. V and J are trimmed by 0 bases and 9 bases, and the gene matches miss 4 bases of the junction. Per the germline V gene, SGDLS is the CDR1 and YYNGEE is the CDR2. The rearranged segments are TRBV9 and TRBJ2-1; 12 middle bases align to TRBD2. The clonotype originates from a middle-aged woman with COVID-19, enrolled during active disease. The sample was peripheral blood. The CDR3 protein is CASSVALAGGLEQFF. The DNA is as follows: TGTGCCAGCAGCGTAGCCCTAGCGGGGGGGCTTGAGCAGTTCTTC.